The 25 T cell receptor beta chains below were found in one sample sequenced in a study of T cell responses to AZD1222 COVID-19 vaccine. Generated by immunoSEQ multiplex PCR, the TCRdb table keeps only in-frame clones and is missing some. The table has 140,000 to 150,000 clones, under 95% seen once. This material consisted of peripheral blood, taken 28 days after the second AZD1222 dose. Receptors originate from an adult who received the AZD1222 COVID-19 vaccine.

V and J are TRBV15 and TRBJ1-5; 9 positions agree with TRBD1. CDR1 and CDR2 (germline): LNHNV, YYDKDF (reference sequence). Trimming removed 6 bases from V and 9 bases from J; junction bases left unmatched: 6. This CDR3 is 13 amino acids long. CDR3 in amino acids: CATRLDRGWPQHF. DNA of the CDR3: TGTGCCACCAGGCTTGACAGGGGGTGGCCCCAGCATTTT.

The chain employs TRBV29-1 and TRBJ2-2, with D possibly being TRBD2 (7 bases). CDR1 is SQVTM, CDR2 ANQGSEA, per germline. The CDR3 sequence is 16 residues long. Between the trimmed V and J ends, which lost 7 bases and 0 bases, there was a span of 18 bases. CDR3 DNA: TGCAGCGCCAAGGGAGGGACAACGGCGAACACCGGGGAGCTGTTTTTT. Amino acids: CSAKGGTTANTGELFF.

The V and J genes are TRBV7-8 and TRBJ2-7; D not resolved. CDR1 and CDR2 from the germline V gene are SGHVS and FQNEAQ. This CDR3 has 14 residues. Trimming removed 0 bases at V and 3 bases at J, with 9 bases between. The CDR3 loop is CASSLAEYRYEQYF. As DNA, the CDR3 is TGTGCCAGCAGCTTAGCGGAGTACCGCTACGAGCAGTACTTC.

The rearrangement uses TRBV2 and TRBJ1-2; a weak D match, TRBD1 (6 bases). Deletions cut 1 base from V and 6 bases from J, with 15 bases between. Germline assignment: CDR1 SNHLY and CDR2 FYNNEI. The CDR3 loop spans 15 amino acids. In DNA, the CDR3 is TGTGCCAGCAGTGAAGATGGGGTAAGACAGGATGGCTACACCTTC. As protein: CASSEDGVRQDGYTF.

The chain recombines TRBV5-1 with TRBJ2-5; 10 nucleotides match TRBD2. This CDR3 contains 15 residues. Germline assignment: CDR1 SGHRS and CDR2 YFSETQ. Germline trimming cut 4 bases from V and 9 bases from J; bases unmatched to any gene: 12. The CDR3 DNA sequence: TGCGCCAGCAGCCTTAGACTAGCGGGCGGGCGGGCCCAGTACTTC. It is translated as CASSLRLAGGRAQYF.

DNA for the CDR3: TGTGCCAGCAGCTCCTACCGGGGGGACAGCCTGTTTTTT. Translated: CASSSYRGDSLFF. The rearrangement uses TRBV7-9 and TRBJ1-4; 7 bases fit TRBD1. The CDR3 is made up of 13 amino acids. V lost 4 bases to trimming and J lost 14 bases; unmatched junction nucleotides: 10. Germline V gene data show CDR1 as SEHNR and CDR2 as FQNEAQ (reference sequence).

The rearrangement joins TRBV20-1 to TRBJ1-2; tentative D call: TRBD1 (6 bases). CDR1 and CDR2 (germline): DFQATT, SNEGSKA (reference sequence). The CDR3 runs to 10 residues. Between the trimmed V and J ends, which lost 5 bases and 6 bases, there was a span of 7 bases. CDR3 DNA sequence: TGCAGTGCTTACAGGGATGGCTACACCTTC. Translating it yields CSAYRDGYTF.

This rearrangement joins TRBV2 to TRBJ1-5, with a tentative D call TRBD1 (5 bases). Trimming pared 6 bases from V and 9 bases from J, leaving 15 bases between. This CDR3 is 13 amino acids long. Germline CDR1 and CDR2: SNHLY and FYNNEI. CDR3: CASRAQGPGPQHF. The CDR3 nucleotides read TGTGCCAGCAGGGCCCAGGGTCCGGGGCCCCAGCATTTT.

The chain has TRBV7-9 and TRBJ2-7, with TRBD2 matching over 9 bases. Looked up from germline, CDR1 is SEHNR and CDR2 is FQNEAQ (reference sequence). This CDR3 is built from 15 residues. The J segment lost 2 bases and the V segment lost 10 bases, leaving 12 bases of the junction unmatched. CDR3 amino acids: CAILGAASGTYEQYF. The CDR3 DNA reads as TGTGCCATTCTGGGGGCGGCTAGCGGGACCTACGAGCAGTACTTC.

The chain uses TRBV6-5 and TRBJ1-1, with 9 positions matching TRBD1. This CDR3 comprises 15 residues. Looked up from germline, CDR1 is MNHEY and CDR2 is SVGAGI. Germline trimming cut 6 bases from V and 5 bases from J; bases unmatched to any gene: 10. CDR3 sequence: CASSSENRGRTEAFF. For the CDR3, the DNA is TGTGCCAGCAGCTCCGAGAACAGGGGGCGAACTGAAGCTTTCTTT.

V gene TRBV2 combines with J gene TRBJ2-7, with D perhaps TRBD2 (6 bases). Trimming stripped 5 bases from V and 6 bases from J, with 14 bases between. Germline lookup yields CDR1 SNHLY and CDR2 FYNNEI. The CDR3 is 13 residues long. In DNA, the CDR3 is TGTGCCAGCAGTTGGGGACTTCCCGGCGAGCAGTACTTC. It yields the protein CASSWGLPGEQYF.

The J gene is TRBJ1-6, the V gene TRBV27; D is perhaps TRBD1 (6 bases). In germline, CDR1 is MNHEY, CDR2 SMNVEV (reference sequence). This CDR3 region has 17 residues. Trimming cost V 7 bases and J 6 bases, with 22 bases left between them. The CDR3: CASMGGATQGVNSPLHF. The DNA for the CDR3 is TGTGCCAGCATGGGGGGGGCCACCCAGGGAGTTAATTCACCCCTCCACTTT.

The chain links TRBV6-6 to TRBJ2-7; tentative D call: TRBD1 (5 bases). The length of the CDR3 is 13 residues. The V end was cut by 0 bases, the J end by 5 bases, with 8 bases between. CDR1 is MNHNY and CDR2 is SVGAGI in the germline V gene (reference sequence). CDR3 loop: CASSYSAGHEQYF. CDR3 coding DNA: TGTGCCAGCAGTTACTCGGCAGGGCACGAGCAGTACTTC.

The gene calls are TRBV7-2 and TRBJ1-6, with D uncertain. Trimming took off 5 bases at V and 10 bases at J, with 15 bases between the two ends. The CDR3 is 14 residues long. The V gene's germline CDR1 is SGHTA and CDR2 FQGNSA. This CDR3 reads CASSLSRTGSPLHF. The CDR3 DNA is TGTGCCAGCAGCCTCTCAAGGACGGGATCACCCCTCCACTTT.

The chain employs TRBV7-3 and TRBJ1-6; the D is unclear. Germline values: CDR1 SGHTA, CDR2 FQGTGA. CDR3 length: 13 residues. V lost 2 bases to trimming and J lost 7 bases, with 6 bases between them. The CDR3 bases are TGTGCCAGCAGCTTAGGAGGAAATTCACCCCTCCACTTT. Translation: CASSLGGNSPLHF.

Remarks on this clone: One junction end disagrees with the germline gene, perhaps due to a read error. This sequence joins TRBV12-3 or TRBV12-4 and TRBJ1-1; tentative D call: TRBD1 (5 bases). CDR3 length: 9 amino acids. The CDR3 DNA follows: TGTGCCAGCAGTCCGGGACCCCTCTTT. Its protein product is CASSPGPLF.

The chain carries TRBV29-1 and TRBJ1-1, with D perhaps matching TRBD1 (6 bases). This CDR3 comprises 14 residues. Germline V gene sequence: CDR1 SQVTM, CDR2 ANQGSEA. The ends were cut back, 0 bases at V and 4 bases at J, with 12 bases in the middle. The CDR3 bases are TGCAGCGTTGAAGATCACGCCAGGGGCACTGAAGCTTTCTTT. Translated, it gives CSVEDHARGTEAFF.

The CDR3, as DNA: TGTGCCTGGATGTCTAGCTCCTATAATTCACCCCTCCACTTT. It specifies CAWMSSSYNSPLHF. The rearrangement links TRBV30 to TRBJ1-6; no firm D call. The CDR3 is 14 amino acids. V gave up 4 bases and J gave up 0 bases, with 7 bases separating them. Germline-derived CDR1 and CDR2 are GTSNPN and SVGIG (reference sequence).

This clone was detected once. V gene TRBV5-1 combines with J gene TRBJ1-1, with unresolved D. V shed 0 bases and J shed 0 bases, with 6 bases lying between them. Germline CDR1 and CDR2: SGHRS and YFSETQ. This CDR3 comprises 14 residues. The CDR3 DNA follows: TGCGCCAGCAGCTTGGACGGGATGAACACTGAAGCTTTCTTT. It is translated as CASSLDGMNTEAFF.

The J gene is TRBJ1-1, the V gene TRBV7-3; D unresolved. Trimming removed 5 bases at V and 8 bases at J, with 15 bases between. This CDR3 is 13 amino acids long. Germline V lookup: CDR1 SGHTA, CDR2 FQGTGA. CDR3 nucleotides: TGTGCCAGCAGCCAAGTGCCGGCGCGGGAAGCTTTCTTT. It is translated as CASSQVPAREAFF.

This chain uses TRBV2 with TRBJ2-5, with D possibly matching TRBD1 (6 bases). Germline CDR1 reads SNHLY; CDR2 reads FYNNEI. With 4 bases removed from V and 2 bases from J, the gap between germline ends came to 11 bases. The CDR3 has 14 residues. The CDR3 sequence: CASSAGRGQETQYF. CDR3 in DNA: TGTGCCAGCAGTGCGGGCAGGGGACAAGAGACCCAGTACTTC.

The rearrangement links TRBV5-1 to TRBJ1-3; 7 nucleotides match TRBD1. The CDR3 contains 16 residues. Germline values: CDR1 SGHRS, CDR2 YFSETQ. The trim removed 0 bases at V and 0 bases at J, leaving 3 bases unmatched. The CDR3: CASSLGDSHSGNTIYF. The CDR3 DNA follows: TGCGCCAGCAGCTTGGGGGACAGTCACTCTGGAAACACCATATATTTT.

The CDR3 region has the DNA TGTGCCACCAGCACAAGGACAGGGGGCTCCTACGAGCAGTACTTC. Translated: CATSTRTGGSYEQYF. The chain uses TRBV15 and TRBJ2-7; TRBD1 aligns across 10 bases. The V gene's germline CDR1 is LNHNV and CDR2 YYDKDF (reference sequence). The CDR3 has 15 amino acids. With V trimmed by 4 bases and J by 0 bases, 3 bases remained unmatched.

The rearrangement uses TRBV29-1 and TRBJ2-4; 7 bases align to TRBD1. The germline V gene encodes CDR1 SQVTM and CDR2 ANQGSEA. This CDR3 contains 13 residues. The J segment lost 7 bases and the V segment lost 4 bases, leaving 7 bases of the junction unmatched. The CDR3 DNA is TGCAGCGTTGTGGTGGGCAGGGGGAACATTCAGTACTTC. This encodes CSVVVGRGNIQYF.

This chain links TRBV27 with TRBJ1-2; D unclear. In germline, CDR1 is MNHEY, CDR2 SMNVEV (reference sequence). V was cut by 3 bases and J by 3 bases, with 14 bases left in between. The CDR3 loop spans 15 amino acids. CDR3 region: CASSLQGSSDYGYTF. The CDR3 DNA reads TGTGCCAGCAGTTTGCAAGGCTCGTCGGACTATGGCTACACCTTC.